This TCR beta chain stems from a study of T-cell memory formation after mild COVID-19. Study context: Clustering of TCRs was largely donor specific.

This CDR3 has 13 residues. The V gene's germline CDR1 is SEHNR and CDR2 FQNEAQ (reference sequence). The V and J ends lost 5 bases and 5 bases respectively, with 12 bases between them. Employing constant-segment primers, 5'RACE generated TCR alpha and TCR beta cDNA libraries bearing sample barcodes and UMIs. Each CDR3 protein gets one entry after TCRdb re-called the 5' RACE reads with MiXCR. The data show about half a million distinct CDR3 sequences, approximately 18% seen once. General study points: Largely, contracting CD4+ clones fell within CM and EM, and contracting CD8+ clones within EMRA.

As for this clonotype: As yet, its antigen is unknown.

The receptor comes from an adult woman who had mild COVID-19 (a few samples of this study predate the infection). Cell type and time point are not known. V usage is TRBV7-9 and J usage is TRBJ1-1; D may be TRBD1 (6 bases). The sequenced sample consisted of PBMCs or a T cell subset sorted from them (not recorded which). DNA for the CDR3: TGTGCCAGCAGCATCAGGGGATTTACTGAAGCTTTCTTT. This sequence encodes CASSIRGFTEAFF. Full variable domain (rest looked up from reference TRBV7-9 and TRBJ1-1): DTGVSQNPRHKITKRGQNVTFRCDPISEHNRLYWYRQTLGQGPEFLTYFQNEAQLEKSRLLSDRFSAERPKGSFSTLEIQRTEQGDSAMYLCASSIRGFTEAFFGQGTRLTVV.